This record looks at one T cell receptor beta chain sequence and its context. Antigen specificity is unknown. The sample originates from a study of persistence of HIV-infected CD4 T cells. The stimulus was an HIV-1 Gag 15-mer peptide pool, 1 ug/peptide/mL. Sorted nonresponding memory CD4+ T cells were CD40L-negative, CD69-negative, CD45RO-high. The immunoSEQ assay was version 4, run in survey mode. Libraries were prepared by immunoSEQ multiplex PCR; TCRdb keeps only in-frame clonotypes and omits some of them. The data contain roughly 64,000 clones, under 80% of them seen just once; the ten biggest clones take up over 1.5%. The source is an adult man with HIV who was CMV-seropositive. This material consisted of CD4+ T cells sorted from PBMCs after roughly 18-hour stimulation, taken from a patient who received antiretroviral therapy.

The CDR3 DNA sequence: TGTGCCAGCAGTCTTGACATCAATCAGCCCCAGCATTTT. Protein sequence: CASSLDINQPQHF. This chain connects TRBV6-4 to TRBJ1-5; D not certain. Germline V gives CDR1 MRHNA, CDR2 SNTAGT. V lost 5 bases and J lost 3, with 8 bases in between. The CDR3 consists of 13 residues.